One sample yielded the 10 T cell receptor beta chains listed below, sequenced in a study of blood T cell repertoires in COVID-19. Method: immunoSEQ multiplex PCR; TCRdb's copy keeps in-frame clones and lacks some. Of about 280,000 clones in the sample, around nine tenths were seen once. The sequenced material came from PBMCs or T cells enriched from blood (not recorded which). The receptors here all came from a woman aged 60 to 75 who had recovered from COVID-19.

Here the CDR3 DNA reads TGTGCCATCAGTGGTGGGGGGAGGCAGCCCCAGCATTTT. This translates into CAISGGGRQPQHF. The V gene is TRBV10-3, the J gene TRBJ1-5, with TRBD1 as a possible D gene (5 bases). V dropped 4 bases and J dropped 7 bases, with 11 bases sitting between them. CDR1 and CDR2 (germline): ENHRY, SYGVKD. The CDR3 runs to 13 residues.

The V gene is TRBV4-2, the J gene TRBJ1-1; TRBD1 agrees at 7 bases. CDR1 and CDR2 (germline): LGHNA, YNFKEQ. This CDR3 has 15 amino acids. The trim removed 0 bases at V and 2 bases at J, leaving 3 bases unmatched. The CDR3 loop reads CASSQERGLNTEAFF. As DNA, the CDR3 is TGTGCCAGCAGCCAAGAGAGGGGGCTTAACACTGAAGCTTTCTTT.

The V gene is TRBV27, the J gene TRBJ1-5, with D possibly being TRBD1 (6 bases). V lost 9 bases and J 8 bases, leaving 14 bases between the germline ends. Per the germline V gene, CDR1 is MNHEY and CDR2 is SMNVEV (reference sequence). The CDR3 covers 12 residues. The CDR3 is CARGERGKPQHF. DNA of the CDR3: TGTGCCAGAGGGGAAAGGGGGAAGCCCCAGCATTTT.

J is TRBJ2-6 and V is TRBV9; no clear D. Germline V gene data show CDR1 as SGDLS and CDR2 as YYNGEE. The CDR3 length is 15 residues. V gave up 1 base and J gave up 0 bases, with 5 bases separating them. CDR3 nucleotide sequence: TGTGCCAGCAGCGTATTCGGCTCTGGGGCCAACGTCCTGACTTTC. Translation: CASSVFGSGANVLTF.

The V and J genes are TRBV9 and TRBJ2-7; 7 bases match TRBD2. Per germline, CDR1 SGDLS and CDR2 YYNGEE. The CDR3 totals 15 residues. The ends lost 0 bases at V and 7 bases at J; junction bases unmatched: 10. Here the CDR3 DNA reads TGTGCCAGCAGCGTAGGCGGGAGAGCCCTCGGGGAGCAGTACTTC. It codes for CASSVGGRALGEQYF. Based on the CDR3 plus reference TRBV9 and TRBJ2-7, the full variable domain is DSGVTQTPKHLITATGQRVTLRCSPRSGDLSVYWYQQSLDQGLQFLIQYYNGEERAKGNILERFSAQQFPDLHSELNLSSLELGDSALYFCASSVGGRALGEQYFGPGTRLTVT.

The chain has TRBV7-9 and TRBJ2-2, with 8 positions matching TRBD1. CDR1 is SEHNR and CDR2 is FQNEAQ in the germline V gene (reference sequence). This CDR3 comprises 15 residues. V dropped 3 bases and J dropped 5; count of bases not matched to a gene: 5. The CDR3 spells CASSFNRGVTGELFF. As DNA, the CDR3 is TGTGCCAGCAGCTTTAACAGGGGGGTTACCGGGGAGCTGTTTTTT.

The V gene is TRBV7-9, the J gene TRBJ1-2; 7 nucleotides align to TRBD1. The CDR3 runs to 14 residues. CDR1 SEHNR and CDR2 FQNEAQ come from the germline V gene (reference sequence). The junction had 4 bases not matched to a gene; V was cut back by 1 base and J by 5 bases. For the CDR3, the DNA is TGTGCCAGCAGCTTAGGGGACAGATTTTATGGCTACACCTTC. Translating it yields CASSLGDRFYGYTF.

The chain carries TRBV24-1 and TRBJ2-7, with 11 bases lining up with TRBD2. The CDR3 sequence is 16 residues long. Germline lookup yields CDR1 KGHDR and CDR2 SFDVKD. V dropped 2 bases and J dropped 6; count of bases not matched to a gene: 8. CDR3 nucleotide sequence: TGTGCCACCAGTGATTCCCCCACTAGCGGGAGATCCGAGCAGTACTTC. Protein product: CATSDSPTSGRSEQYF.

This clone is a singleton in its sample. This chain connects TRBV30 to TRBJ1-2; 9 bases are shared with TRBD1. The V gene end was trimmed by 0 bases and the J gene end by 6 bases; junction bases not matched to a gene: 8. The germline CDR1 and CDR2 sequences are GTSNPN and SVGIG (reference sequence). This CDR3 comprises 15 residues. CDR3 region: CAWSVRDRVGHGYTF. DNA for the CDR3: TGTGCCTGGAGTGTCCGGGACAGGGTAGGTCATGGCTACACCTTC.

This clone has a handful of counts. The chain is built from TRBV3-1 (or the pseudogene TRBV3-2) and TRBJ2-7, with 9 bases matching TRBD2. The V gene end was trimmed by 4 bases and the J gene end by 5 bases; junction bases not matched to a gene: 9. The CDR3 extends over 15 amino acids. Per the germline V gene, CDR1 is LGHDT and CDR2 is YNNKEL (reference sequence). CDR3 residues: CASSLVAGARDEQYF. CDR3 in DNA: TGTGCCAGCAGCCTTGTAGCGGGGGCCAGAGACGAGCAGTACTTC.